This TCR beta chain was profiled in a study of T cells in Graves' hyperthyroidism and ophthalmopathy. Amplified TCR beta CDR3 regions derived from RNA transcripts. Initially, a first-round RT-PCR of the TCR CDR3 employed the HTBI primer set. TCRdb called the multiplex PCR reads again in MiXCR, with one record for every CDR3 protein. In the table there are about 180,000 distinct CDR3 sequences, over 15% of which are singletons. V lost 1 base to trimming and J lost 1 base; unmatched junction nucleotides: 5. The germline V gene encodes CDR1 SGHDT and CDR2 YYEEEE. The CDR3 spans 16 residues. Stable hyperthyroidism: no ophthalmopathy progression over 18 months of follow-up. PBMCs stemmed from around 9.3 ml fresh peripheral blood. There are a few counts of this clonotype.

Input material: blood. The rearrangement joins TRBV5-6 to TRBJ2-4, with 7 bases that match TRBD2. The source of this sequence is a woman between 45 and 60 years old with Graves' hyperthyroidism. The chain's CDR3 is CASSLLGGEAKNIQYF. In DNA, the CDR3 is TGTGCCAGCAGCTTGTTGGGAGGGGAGGCCAAAAACATTCAGTACTTC.